This entry features one TCR beta chain sequence. Its antigen remains unknown. The data are from a study of T cell responses to AZD1222 COVID-19 vaccine. General observations from the study: The study sampled repertoires only after the peak T cell response. Donors were mostly white British, more females; clonal diversity possibly underestimated. Close to half of spike-specific TCRs reportedly recognize unmutated variant regions.

V was shortened by 5 bases and J by 2 bases, with 25 bases between the two germline ends. The CDR3 totals 19 residues. Germline CDR1 and CDR2: WSHSY and SAAADI. Data came from immunoSEQ multiplex PCR; TCRdb stores just in-frame clones and leaves some out. Seen here are over 100,000 clones, roughly 85% observed once, and the top ten hold 7.9%. V is TRBV10-2 and J is TRBJ1-3; D not resolved. The sequencing here drew on peripheral blood, taken 28 days after the second dose of the MenACWY control vaccine. The TCR originated in an adult who received the MenACWY meningococcal vaccine as a control. This CDR3 reads CASSRVAGSLFLTGNTIYF. The CDR3 region has the DNA TGCGCCAGCAGTCGGGTGGCGGGCAGTCTCTTCCTCACTGGAAACACCATATATTTT.